This T cell receptor beta chain was identified in a study of CD8 T cells in Susac syndrome. The RNA, about 0.45 to 1 ug, was put through reverse transcription using random hexamers. Across 54 Vbeta and 13 Jbeta, immunoSEQ multiplex PCR amplified TCR beta CDR3. Each CDR3 protein gets one entry after TCRdb re-called the immunoSEQ multiplex PCR reads with MiXCR. The sample shows 95,000 or so distinct CDR3 sequences, 90% to 95% of them seen only once. FACS was used to enrich TEMRA cells, whereas the CD8+ and CD4+ T cells were obtained by negative isolation. This CDR3 is built from 13 residues. V shed 5 bases and J 6 bases; nucleotides not matched to a gene: 5. CDR1 SGHDT and CDR2 YYEEEE come from the germline V gene.

This chain joins TRBV5-6 and TRBJ2-1, with TRBD2 identical over 7 bases. Sequencing input: CD8+ T cells from PBMCs. This clonotype originated in a human donor in good health. CDR3 residues: CASRWTSFNEQFF. DNA for the CDR3: TGTGCCAGCAGGTGGACTAGTTTCAATGAGCAGTTCTTC. Full variable domain (outside the CDR3, taken from reference TRBV5-6 and TRBJ2-1): DAGVTQSPTHLIKTRGQQVTLRCSPKSGHDTVSWYQQALGQGPQFIFQYYEEEERQRGNFPDRFSGHQFPNYSSELNVNALLLGDSALYLCASRWTSFNEQFFGPGTRLTVL.